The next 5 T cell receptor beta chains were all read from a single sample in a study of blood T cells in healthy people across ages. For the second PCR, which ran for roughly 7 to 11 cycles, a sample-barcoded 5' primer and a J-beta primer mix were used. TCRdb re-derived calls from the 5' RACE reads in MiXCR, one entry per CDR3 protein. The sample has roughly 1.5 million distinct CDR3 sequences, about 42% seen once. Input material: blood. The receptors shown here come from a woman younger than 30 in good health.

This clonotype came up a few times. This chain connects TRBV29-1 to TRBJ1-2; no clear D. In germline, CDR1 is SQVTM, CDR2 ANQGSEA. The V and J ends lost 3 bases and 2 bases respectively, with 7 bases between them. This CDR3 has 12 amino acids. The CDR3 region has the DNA TGCAGCGTTGATGCGCAGAACTATGGCTACACCTTC. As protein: CSVDAQNYGYTF. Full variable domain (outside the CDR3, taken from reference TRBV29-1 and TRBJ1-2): SAVISQKPSRDICQRGTSLTIQCQVDSQVTMMFWYRQQPGQSLTLIATANQGSEATYESGFVIDKFPISRPNLTFSTLTVSNMSPEDSSIYLCSVDAQNYGYTFGSGTRLTVV.

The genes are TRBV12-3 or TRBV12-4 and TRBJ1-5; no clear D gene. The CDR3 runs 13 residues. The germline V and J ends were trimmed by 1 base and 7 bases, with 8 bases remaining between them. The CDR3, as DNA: TGTGCCAGCAGTTTAGGGAGTCAGCAGCCCCAGCATTTT. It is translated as CASSLGSQQPQHF.

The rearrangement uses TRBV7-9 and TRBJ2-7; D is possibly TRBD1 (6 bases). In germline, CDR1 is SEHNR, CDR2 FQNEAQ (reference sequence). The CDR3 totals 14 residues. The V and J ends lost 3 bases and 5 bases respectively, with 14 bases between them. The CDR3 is CASSFSGADHEQYF. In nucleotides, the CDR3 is TGTGCCAGCAGCTTTTCAGGGGCCGACCACGAGCAGTACTTC. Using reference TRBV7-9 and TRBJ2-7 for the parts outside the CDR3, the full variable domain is DTGVSQNPRHKITKRGQNVTFRCDPISEHNRLYWYRQTLGQGPEFLTYFQNEAQLEKSRLLSDRFSAERPKGSFSTLEIQRTEQGDSAMYLCASSFSGADHEQYFGPGTRLTVT.

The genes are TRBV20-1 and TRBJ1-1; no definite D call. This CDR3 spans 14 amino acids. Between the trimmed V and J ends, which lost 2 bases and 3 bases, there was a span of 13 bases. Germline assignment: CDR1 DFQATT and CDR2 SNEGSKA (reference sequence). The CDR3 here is CSARSPGVYTEAFF. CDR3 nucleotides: TGCAGTGCTAGATCCCCTGGGGTATACACTGAAGCTTTCTTT.

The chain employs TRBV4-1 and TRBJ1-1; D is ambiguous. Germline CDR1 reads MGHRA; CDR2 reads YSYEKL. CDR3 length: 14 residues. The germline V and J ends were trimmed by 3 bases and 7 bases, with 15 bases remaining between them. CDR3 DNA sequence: TGCGCCAGCAGCCACCCTCCGACCCGACATGAAGCTTTCTTT. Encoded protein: CASSHPPTRHEAFF.